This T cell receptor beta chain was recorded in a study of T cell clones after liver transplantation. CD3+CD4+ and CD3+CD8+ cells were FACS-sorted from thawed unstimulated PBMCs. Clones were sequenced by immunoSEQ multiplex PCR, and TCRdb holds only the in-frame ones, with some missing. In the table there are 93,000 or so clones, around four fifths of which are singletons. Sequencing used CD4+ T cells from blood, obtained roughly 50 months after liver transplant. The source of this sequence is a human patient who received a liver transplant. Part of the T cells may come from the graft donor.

For the CDR3, the DNA is TGTGCCAGCTCACCAACCCGGGTGCACAACGAGCAGTACTTC. Translation gives CASSPTRVHNEQYF. The chain recombines TRBV18 with TRBJ2-7; D is unclear. Germline V lookup: CDR1 KGHSH, CDR2 LQKENI. V shed 2 bases and J shed 5 bases, with 13 bases lying between them. The CDR3 has 14 residues.